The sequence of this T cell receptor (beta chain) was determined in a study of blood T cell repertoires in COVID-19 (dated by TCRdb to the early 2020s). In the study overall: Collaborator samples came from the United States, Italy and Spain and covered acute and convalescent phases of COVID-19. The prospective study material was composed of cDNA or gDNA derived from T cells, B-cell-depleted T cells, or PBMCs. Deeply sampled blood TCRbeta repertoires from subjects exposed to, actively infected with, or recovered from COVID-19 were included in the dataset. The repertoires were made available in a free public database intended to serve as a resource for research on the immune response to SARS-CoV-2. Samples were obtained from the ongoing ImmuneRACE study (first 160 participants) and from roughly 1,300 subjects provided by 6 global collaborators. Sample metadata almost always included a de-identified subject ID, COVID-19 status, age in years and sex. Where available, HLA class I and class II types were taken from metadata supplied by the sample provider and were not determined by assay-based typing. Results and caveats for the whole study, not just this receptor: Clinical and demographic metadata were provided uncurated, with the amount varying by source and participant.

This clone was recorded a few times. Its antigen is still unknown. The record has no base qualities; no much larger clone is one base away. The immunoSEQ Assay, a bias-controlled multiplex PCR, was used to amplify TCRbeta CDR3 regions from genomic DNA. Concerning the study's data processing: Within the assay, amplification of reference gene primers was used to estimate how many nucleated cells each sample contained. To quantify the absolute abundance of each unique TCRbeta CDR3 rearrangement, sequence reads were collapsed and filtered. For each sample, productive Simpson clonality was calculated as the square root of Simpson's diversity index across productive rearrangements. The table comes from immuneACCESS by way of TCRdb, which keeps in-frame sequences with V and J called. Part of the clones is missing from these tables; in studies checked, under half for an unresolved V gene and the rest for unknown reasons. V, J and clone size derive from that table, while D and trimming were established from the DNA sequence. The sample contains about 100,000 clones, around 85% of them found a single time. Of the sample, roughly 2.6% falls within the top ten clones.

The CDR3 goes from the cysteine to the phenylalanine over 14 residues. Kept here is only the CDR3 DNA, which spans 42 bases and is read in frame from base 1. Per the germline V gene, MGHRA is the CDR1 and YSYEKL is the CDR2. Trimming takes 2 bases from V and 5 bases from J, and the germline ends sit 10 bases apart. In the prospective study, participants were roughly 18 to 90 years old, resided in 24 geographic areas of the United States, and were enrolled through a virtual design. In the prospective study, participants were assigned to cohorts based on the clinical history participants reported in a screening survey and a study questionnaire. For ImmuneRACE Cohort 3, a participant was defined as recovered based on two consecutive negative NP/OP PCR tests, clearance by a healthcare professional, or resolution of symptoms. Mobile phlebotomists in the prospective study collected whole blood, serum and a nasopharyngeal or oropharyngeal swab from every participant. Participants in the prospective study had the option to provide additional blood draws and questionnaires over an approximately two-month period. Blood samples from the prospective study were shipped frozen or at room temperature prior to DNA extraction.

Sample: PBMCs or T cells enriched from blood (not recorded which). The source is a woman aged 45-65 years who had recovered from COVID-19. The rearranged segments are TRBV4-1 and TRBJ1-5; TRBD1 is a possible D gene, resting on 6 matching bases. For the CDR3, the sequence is CASSQQDSYQPQHF. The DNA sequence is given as TGCGCCAGCAGCCAACAGGACAGCTATCAGCCCCAGCATTTT.